Each of the 23 T cell receptor beta chains below was sequenced from the same sample in a study of blood T cell repertoires in COVID-19. Some clones are missing from TCRdb's copy, which holds only in-frame ones; the method was immunoSEQ multiplex PCR. The sample lists hundreds of thousands of clones, 88% occurring once. The sample was peripheral blood. Receptor source: a woman aged 30 to 39 who had recovered from COVID-19.

The chain couples TRBV6-8 to TRBJ2-5; 9 nucleotides line up with TRBD2. The germline gives CDR1 MNHGY, CDR2 SAAAGT. After removal of 6 bases from V and 9 bases from J, the junction contained 14 bases not matched to a gene. The CDR3 loop spans 15 amino acids. This chain's CDR3 is CASRGGTSPMKSQYF. CDR3 DNA: TGTGCCAGCAGGGGGGGGACTAGCCCGATGAAGTCCCAGTACTTC.

This chain links TRBV7-9 with TRBJ1-5; 9 bases map to TRBD1. Germline V gene lookup returns CDR1 SEHNR and CDR2 FQNEAQ (reference sequence). J gave up 2 bases and V 5 bases, and 10 bases lay outside the gene matches. The CDR3 runs to 17 residues. The chain's CDR3 is CASSHLQGAGGNQPQHF. The CDR3 nucleotides are TGTGCCAGCAGCCATCTACAGGGGGCTGGGGGCAATCAGCCCCAGCATTTT.

V and J are TRBV6-6 and TRBJ2-5; tentatively, D is TRBD2 (5 bases). The CDR3 spans 16 residues. Trimming removed 7 bases from V and 2 bases from J, with 20 bases in between. Germline-derived CDR1 and CDR2 are MNHNY and SVGAGI (reference sequence). CDR3 protein: CASNPRTAGGQETQYF. CDR3 coding DNA: TGTGCCAGCAACCCCCGGACTGCGGGCGGTCAAGAGACCCAGTACTTC.

The chain links TRBV23-1 to TRBJ2-1; possibly TRBD1 for D (5 bases). TRBV23-1 is marked as an open reading frame, function uncertain. The ends were cut back, 5 bases at V and 2 bases at J, with 13 bases in the middle. There are 15 residues in the CDR3. This CDR3 is CASSKRGFTYNEQFF. The CDR3 DNA follows: TGCGCCAGCAGTAAAAGGGGATTCACCTACAATGAGCAGTTCTTC.

V gene TRBV29-1 combines with J gene TRBJ2-7, with 8 bases aligning to TRBD1. CDR1 is SQVTM and CDR2 is ANQGSEA in the germline V gene. This CDR3 is built from 15 residues. Unmatched junction bases numbered 5, after V lost 1 base and J lost 0 bases. The CDR3 protein is CSVEVTGEYSYEQYF. CDR3 in DNA: TGCAGCGTTGAAGTGACAGGGGAATACTCCTACGAGCAGTACTTC.

The V gene is TRBV4-1, the J gene TRBJ2-7; 8 bases align to TRBD2. Germline V gives CDR1 MGHRA, CDR2 YSYEKL. CDR3 size: 16 residues. The ends lost 0 bases at V and 2 bases at J; junction bases unmatched: 6. The CDR3 reads CASSQDWSGGTYEQYF. The DNA of the CDR3 is TGCGCCAGCAGCCAAGATTGGAGCGGGGGTACCTACGAGCAGTACTTC.

V is TRBV30 and J is TRBJ1-5; TRBD1 agrees at 8 bases. The V gene end was trimmed by 2 bases and the J gene end by 3 bases; junction bases not matched to a gene: 9. The CDR3 spans 16 residues. Per the germline V gene, CDR1 is GTSNPN and CDR2 is SVGIG (reference sequence). This CDR3 reads CAWSPNRGDINQPQHF. DNA of the CDR3: TGTGCCTGGAGTCCGAACAGGGGGGATATCAATCAGCCCCAGCATTTT.

The V and J genes are TRBV19 and TRBJ1-5, with TRBD1 identical over 7 bases. This CDR3 has 13 amino acids. Germline values: CDR1 LNHDA, CDR2 SQIVND (reference sequence). The V segment lost 5 bases and the J segment 6 bases; nucleotides outside the gene matches: 4. The CDR3 region is CASSSTGFQPQHF. For the CDR3, the DNA is TGTGCCAGTAGTTCGACAGGGTTTCAGCCCCAGCATTTT.

V gene TRBV30 combines with J gene TRBJ2-1, with TRBD2 as a possible D gene (6 bases). The CDR3 sequence is 11 residues long. The ends were cut back, 3 bases at V and 10 bases at J, with 10 bases in the middle. Germline CDR1 GTSNPN, CDR2 SVGIG (reference sequence). Here the CDR3 reads CAWSETREQFF. DNA for the CDR3: TGTGCCTGGAGCGAGACTAGAGAGCAGTTCTTC.

The rearrangement joins TRBV27 to TRBJ2-5; no clear D. V lost 2 bases, J lost 0 bases, and 4 bases lay in between. CDR1 is MNHEY, CDR2 SMNVEV, per germline (reference sequence). This CDR3 has 13 residues. The CDR3 sequence is CASSLIDQETQYF. In nucleotides, the CDR3 is TGTGCCAGCAGTTTAATAGACCAAGAGACCCAGTACTTC.

The rearrangement joins TRBV11-2 to TRBJ1-4; D remains unclear. CDR3 size: 13 residues. Germline CDR1 is SGHAT and CDR2 is FQNNGV. V was trimmed by 5 bases and J by 0 bases, leaving 4 bases between them. Here the CDR3 reads CASSGATNEKLFF. The CDR3 nucleotides read TGTGCCAGCAGCGGAGCAACTAATGAAAAACTGTTTTTT. The full variable domain, with the rest looked up from reference TRBV11-2 and TRBJ1-4, is EAGVAQSPRYKIIEKRQSVAFWCNPISGHATLYWYQQILGQGPKLLIQFQNNGVVDDSQLPKDRFSAERLKGVDSTLKIQPAKLEDSAVYLCASSGATNEKLFFGSGTQLSVL.

The rearrangement links TRBV5-1 to TRBJ2-2, with a possible D match to TRBD1 (6 bases). The V end was cut by 0 bases, the J end by 5 bases, with 11 bases between. The germline V gene has CDR1 SGHRS and CDR2 YFSETQ. This CDR3 has 15 amino acids. The CDR3 DNA reads as TGCGCCAGCAGCTTGGCGGAGACAGGAACCGGGGAGCTGTTTTTT. It specifies CASSLAETGTGELFF.

V usage is TRBV5-4 and J usage is TRBJ1-1, with 9 bases fitting TRBD1. Germline loops: CDR1 SGHNT, CDR2 YYREEE (reference sequence). There are 15 residues in the CDR3. Trimming at V came to 4 bases and at J to 4 bases, leaving 8 bases not matched to a gene. The CDR3 DNA reads TGTGCCAGCAGCGGCATCGGGACAGGGTCCACTGAAGCTTTCTTT. Its translation: CASSGIGTGSTEAFF.

V gene TRBV10-1 combines with J gene TRBJ2-1, with TRBD2 matching over 10 bases. The CDR3 totals 14 residues. CDR1 and CDR2 (germline): WNHNN, SYGVQD (reference sequence). V dropped 5 bases and J dropped 9; count of bases not matched to a gene: 7. This CDR3 reads CASSTSGGAGEQFF. The CDR3 DNA sequence: TGCGCCAGCAGTACCAGCGGGGGGGCTGGTGAGCAGTTCTTC.

V usage is TRBV7-7 and J usage is TRBJ1-4; 7 bases are shared with TRBD1. The CDR3 loop spans 15 amino acids. The germline CDR1 and CDR2 sequences are SSHAT and FNYEAQ (reference sequence). V shed 1 base, J shed 5 bases, and the junction held 4 bases outside the gene matches. CDR3 nucleotides: TGTGCCAGCAGCTTAGGGAGGGGACAGAATGAAAAACTGTTTTTT. Its translation is CASSLGRGQNEKLFF.

The sample holds one count of this clone. V and J are TRBV27 and TRBJ1-5; perhaps TRBD1 as D (6 bases). Trimming took 5 bases from V and 7 from J, leaving 15 bases between them. This CDR3 spans 14 amino acids. Germline CDR1 reads MNHEY; CDR2 reads SMNVEV (reference sequence). The CDR3 protein is CASSNDRLQQPQHF. Written as DNA, the CDR3 is TGTGCCAGCAGTAACGACAGGCTGCAACAGCCCCAGCATTTT.

With respect to this clone: At one end the junction does not follow the germline gene, possibly because of a read error. This rearrangement joins TRBV11-3 to TRBJ2-2; 9 bases fit TRBD1. The CDR3 is 16 residues long. Per germline, CDR1 SGHNT and CDR2 YENEEA. Here the CDR3 reads CASSLGDRAKTGELFF. The CDR3, as DNA: TGTGCCAGCAGCTTAGGGGACAGGGCGAAGACCGGGGAGCTGTTTTTT.

The rearrangement uses TRBV4-3 and TRBJ1-2; TRBD1 might be the D (5 bases). This CDR3 has 14 amino acids. Germline values: CDR1 LGHNA, CDR2 YSLEER. Trimming removed 0 bases from V and 7 bases from J, with 12 bases in between. The CDR3 is CASSQDLGVRGYTF. DNA of the CDR3: TGCGCCAGCAGCCAAGATTTAGGGGTTCGTGGCTACACCTTC.

J is TRBJ1-4 and V is TRBV5-1, with TRBD1 as a possible D gene (6 bases). This CDR3 comprises 15 residues. Deletions cut 4 bases from V and 6 bases from J, with 16 bases between. Germline values: CDR1 SGHRS, CDR2 YFSETQ. CDR3 sequence reads: CASSPRGFRDEKLFF. The CDR3 DNA reads TGCGCCAGCAGCCCCAGGGGATTTCGGGATGAAAAACTGTTTTTT.

The chain recombines TRBV5-1 with TRBJ2-2; 10 bases are a match to TRBD1. Trimming took 4 bases from V and 6 from J; bases not matched to a gene: 18. Germline assignment: CDR1 SGHRS and CDR2 YFSETQ. This CDR3 has 19 residues. CDR3 region: CASSVTPGQGSRGSGELFF. The CDR3 DNA sequence: TGCGCCAGCAGCGTGACCCCGGGACAGGGGTCGCGAGGGTCCGGGGAGCTGTTTTTT. Drawing the rest from reference TRBV5-1 and TRBJ2-2, the complete variable domain is KAGVTQTPRYLIKTRGQQVTLSCSPISGHRSVSWYQQTPGQGLQFLFEYFSETQRNKGNFPGRFSGRQFSNSRSEMNVSTLELGDSALYLCASSVTPGQGSRGSGELFFGEGSRLTVL.

The sample holds many counts of this clone. The rearrangement links TRBV6-1 to TRBJ1-1; D call uncertain. The CDR3 has 14 amino acids. Trimming stripped 3 bases from V and 1 base from J, with 9 bases between. CDR1 is MNHNS and CDR2 is SASEGT in the germline V gene. The CDR3, as DNA: TGTGCCAGCAGTGATGGAGACGGGAACACTGAAGCTTTCTTT. This translates into CASSDGDGNTEAFF.

The chain carries TRBV7-2 and TRBJ2-7; TRBD2 is a possible D gene (6 bases). The CDR3 has 15 residues. The germline V gene has CDR1 SGHTA and CDR2 FQGNSA. Trimming stripped 5 bases from V and 0 bases from J, with 14 bases between. The CDR3 is CASSGAGTSSYEQYF. Written as DNA, the CDR3 is TGTGCCAGCAGCGGAGCCGGGACTTCCTCCTACGAGCAGTACTTC.

DNA of the CDR3: TGTGCCAGCAGTTACTCGGGGGGACAGCGGAACACTGAAGCTTTCTTT. This encodes CASSYSGGQRNTEAFF. The V call is TRBV6-2 or TRBV6-3, the J call TRBJ1-1; 7 bases are a match to TRBD1. J gave up 1 base and V 0 bases, and 5 bases lay outside the gene matches. This CDR3 has 16 residues. Germline CDR1 and CDR2: MNHEY and SVGEGT.